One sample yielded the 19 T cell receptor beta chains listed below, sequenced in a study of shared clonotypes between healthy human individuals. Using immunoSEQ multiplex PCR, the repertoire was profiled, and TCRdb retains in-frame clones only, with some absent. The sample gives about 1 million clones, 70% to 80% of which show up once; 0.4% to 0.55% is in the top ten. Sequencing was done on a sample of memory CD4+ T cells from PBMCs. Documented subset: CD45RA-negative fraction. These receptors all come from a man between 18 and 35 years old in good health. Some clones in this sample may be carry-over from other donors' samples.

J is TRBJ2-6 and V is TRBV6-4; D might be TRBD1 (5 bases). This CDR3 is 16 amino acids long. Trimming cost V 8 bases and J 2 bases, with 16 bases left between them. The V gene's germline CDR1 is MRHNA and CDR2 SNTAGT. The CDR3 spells CASSEVWGTGANVLTF. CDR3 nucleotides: TGTGCCAGCTCAGAGGTCTGGGGCACTGGGGCCAACGTCCTGACTTTC.

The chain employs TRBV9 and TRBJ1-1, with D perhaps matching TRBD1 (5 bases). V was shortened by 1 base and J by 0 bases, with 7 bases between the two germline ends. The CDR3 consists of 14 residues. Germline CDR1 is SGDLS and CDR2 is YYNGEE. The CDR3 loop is CASSVTQVNTEAFF. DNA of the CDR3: TGTGCCAGCAGCGTAACACAGGTGAACACTGAAGCTTTCTTT.

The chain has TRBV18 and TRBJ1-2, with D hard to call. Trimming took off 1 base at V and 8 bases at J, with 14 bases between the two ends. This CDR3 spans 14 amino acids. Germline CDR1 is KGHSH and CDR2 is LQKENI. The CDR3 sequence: CASSPLGDAGGYTF. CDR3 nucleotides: TGTGCCAGCTCACCACTAGGAGACGCCGGCGGCTACACCTTC.

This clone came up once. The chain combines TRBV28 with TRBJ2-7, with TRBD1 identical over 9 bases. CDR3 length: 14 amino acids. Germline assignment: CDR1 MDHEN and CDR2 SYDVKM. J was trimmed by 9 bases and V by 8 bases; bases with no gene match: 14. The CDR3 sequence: CASLSDRGSLSQYF. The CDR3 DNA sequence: TGTGCCAGCCTTTCGGACAGGGGTTCCCTATCGCAGTACTTC.

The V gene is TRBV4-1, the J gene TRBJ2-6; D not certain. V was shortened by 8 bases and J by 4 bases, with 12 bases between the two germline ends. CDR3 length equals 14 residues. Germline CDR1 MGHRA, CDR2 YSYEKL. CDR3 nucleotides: TGCGCCAGCCGGATCAGGCCCGGGGCCAACGTCCTGACTTTC. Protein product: CASRIRPGANVLTF.

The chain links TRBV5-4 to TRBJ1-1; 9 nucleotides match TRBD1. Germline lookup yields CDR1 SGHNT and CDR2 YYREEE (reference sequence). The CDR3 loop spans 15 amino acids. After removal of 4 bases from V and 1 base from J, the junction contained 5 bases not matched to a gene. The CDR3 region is CASSPTDRGNTEAFF. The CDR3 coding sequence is TGTGCCAGCAGCCCCACGGACAGGGGGAACACTGAAGCTTTCTTT.

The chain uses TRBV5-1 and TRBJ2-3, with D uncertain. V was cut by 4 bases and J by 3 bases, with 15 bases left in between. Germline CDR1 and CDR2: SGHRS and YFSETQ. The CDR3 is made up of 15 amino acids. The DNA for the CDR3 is TGCGCCAGCAGCCCCCGACAAGGTCGGACAGATACGCAGTATTTT. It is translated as CASSPRQGRTDTQYF.

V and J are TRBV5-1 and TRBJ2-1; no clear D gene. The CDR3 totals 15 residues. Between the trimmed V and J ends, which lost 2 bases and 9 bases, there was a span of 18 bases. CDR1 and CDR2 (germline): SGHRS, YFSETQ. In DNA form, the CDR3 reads TGCGCCAGCAGCTTCAACCCCGGAGATAATACTGAGCAGTTCTTC. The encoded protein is CASSFNPGDNTEQFF. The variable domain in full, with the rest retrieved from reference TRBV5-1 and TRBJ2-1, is KAGVTQTPRYLIKTRGQQVTLSCSPISGHRSVSWYQQTPGQGLQFLFEYFSETQRNKGNFPGRFSGRQFSNSRSEMNVSTLELGDSALYLCASSFNPGDNTEQFFGPGTRLTVL.

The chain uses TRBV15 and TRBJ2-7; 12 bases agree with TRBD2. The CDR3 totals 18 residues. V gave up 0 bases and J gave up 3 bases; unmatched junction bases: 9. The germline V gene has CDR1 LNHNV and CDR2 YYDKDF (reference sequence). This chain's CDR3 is CATSRDHPGLAGNYEQYF. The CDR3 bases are TGTGCCACCAGCAGAGATCATCCCGGACTAGCGGGAAACTACGAGCAGTACTTC.

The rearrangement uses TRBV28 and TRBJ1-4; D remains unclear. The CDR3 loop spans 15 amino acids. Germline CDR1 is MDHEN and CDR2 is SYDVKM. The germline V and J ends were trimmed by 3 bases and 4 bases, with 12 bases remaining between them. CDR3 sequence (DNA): TGTGCCAGCAGTTTCCAGGCAACTCATAATGAAAAACTGTTTTTT. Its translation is CASSFQATHNEKLFF.

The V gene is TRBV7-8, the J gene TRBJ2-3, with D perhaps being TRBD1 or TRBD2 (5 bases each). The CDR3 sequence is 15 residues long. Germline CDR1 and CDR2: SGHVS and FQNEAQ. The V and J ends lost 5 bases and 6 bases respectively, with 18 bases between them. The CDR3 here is CASSMSGASPDTQYF. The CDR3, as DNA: TGTGCCAGCAGCATGTCCGGGGCGTCCCCCGATACGCAGTATTTT.

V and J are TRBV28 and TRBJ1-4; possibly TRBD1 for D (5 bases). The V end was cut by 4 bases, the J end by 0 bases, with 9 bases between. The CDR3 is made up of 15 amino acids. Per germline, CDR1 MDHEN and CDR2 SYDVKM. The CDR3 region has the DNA TGTGCCAGCAGTTCACGGGGGTCAACTAATGAAAAACTGTTTTTT. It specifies CASSSRGSTNEKLFF.

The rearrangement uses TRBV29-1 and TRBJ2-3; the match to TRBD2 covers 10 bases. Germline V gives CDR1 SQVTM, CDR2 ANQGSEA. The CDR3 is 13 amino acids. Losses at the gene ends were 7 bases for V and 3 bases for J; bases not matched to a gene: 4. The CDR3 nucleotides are TGCAGCGCCGAGGGACTAGCGACAGATACGCAGTATTTT. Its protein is CSAEGLATDTQYF.

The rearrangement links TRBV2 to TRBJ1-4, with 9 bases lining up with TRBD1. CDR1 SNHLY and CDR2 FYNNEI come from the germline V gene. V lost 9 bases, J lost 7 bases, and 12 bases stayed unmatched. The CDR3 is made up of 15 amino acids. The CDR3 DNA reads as TGTGCCAGTCAACCTTCCGGGACAGGGTTTGAAAAACTGTTTTTT. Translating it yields CASQPSGTGFEKLFF.

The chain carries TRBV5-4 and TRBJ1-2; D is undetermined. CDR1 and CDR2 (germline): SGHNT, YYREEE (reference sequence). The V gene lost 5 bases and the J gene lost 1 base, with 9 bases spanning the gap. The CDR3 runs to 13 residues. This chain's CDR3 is CASRVWSNYGYTF. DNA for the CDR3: TGTGCCAGCAGGGTGTGGAGTAACTATGGCTACACCTTC.

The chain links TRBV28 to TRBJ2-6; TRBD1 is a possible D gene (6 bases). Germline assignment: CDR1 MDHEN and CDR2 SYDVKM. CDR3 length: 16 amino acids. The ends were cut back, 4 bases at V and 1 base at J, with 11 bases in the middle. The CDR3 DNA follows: TGTGCCAGCAGTTATTTACAGGGATCTGGGGCCAACGTCCTGACTTTC. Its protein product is CASSYLQGSGANVLTF.

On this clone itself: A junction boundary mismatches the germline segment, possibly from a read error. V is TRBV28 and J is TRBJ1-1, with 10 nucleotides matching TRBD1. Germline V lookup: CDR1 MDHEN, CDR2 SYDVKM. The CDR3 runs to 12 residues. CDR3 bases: TGTGCCAGCAGTTTATTGGGACAGGGGCTCGACTTT. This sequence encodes CASSLLGQGLDF. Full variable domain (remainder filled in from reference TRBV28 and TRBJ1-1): DVKVTQSSRYLVKRTGEKVFLECVQDMDHENMFWYRQDPGLGLRLIYFSYDVKMKEKGDIPEGYSVSREKKERFSLILESASTNQTSMYLCASSLLGQGLDFGQGTRLTVV.

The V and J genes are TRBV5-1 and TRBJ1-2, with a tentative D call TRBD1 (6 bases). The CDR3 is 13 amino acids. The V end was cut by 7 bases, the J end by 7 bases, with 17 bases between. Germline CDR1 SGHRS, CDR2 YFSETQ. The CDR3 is CASALGQFGGYTF. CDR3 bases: TGCGCCAGCGCTTTAGGACAGTTCGGTGGCTACACCTTC.

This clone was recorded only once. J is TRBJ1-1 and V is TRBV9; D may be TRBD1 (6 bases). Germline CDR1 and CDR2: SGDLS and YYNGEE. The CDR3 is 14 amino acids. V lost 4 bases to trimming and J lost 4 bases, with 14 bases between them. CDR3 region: CASSPQTGTTEAFF. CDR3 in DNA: TGTGCCAGCAGCCCCCAAACAGGGACCACTGAAGCTTTCTTT. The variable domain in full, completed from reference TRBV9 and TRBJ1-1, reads DSGVTQTPKHLITATGQRVTLRCSPRSGDLSVYWYQQSLDQGLQFLIQYYNGEERAKGNILERFSAQQFPDLHSELNLSSLELGDSALYFCASSPQTGTTEAFFGQGTRLTVV.